This T cell receptor (beta chain) was identified during a study of T-cell memory formation after mild COVID-19. Overall study findings and caveats: CD4/CD8 balance held among clones contracting day 15 to 85, and later expanders leaned CD4+. The CD4+ clones that contracted clustered mainly within CM and EM, and the CD8+ clones concentrated in EMRA.

To note about this clonotype: Its specificity is unknown.

Barcoded TCR alpha and TCR beta cDNA libraries with UMIs came from 5'RACE using constant-segment primers. MiXCR, run by TCRdb on the 5' RACE reads, gives a single entry per CDR3 protein. The sample lists under 550,000 distinct CDR3 sequences; roughly 17% were seen once. The sequencing sample was made of PBMCs or a T cell subset sorted from them (not recorded which). The receptor was isolated from a man aged 18 to 29 who had mild COVID-19 (a few samples of this study predate the infection). Cell type and time point are not known.

Here the CDR3 DNA reads TGCGCCAGCAGCCTGATGAGCGGAAGCACAGATACGCAGTATTTT. Amino acid sequence: CASSLMSGSTDTQYF. The chain recombines TRBV5-1 with TRBJ2-3, with D tentatively TRBD2 (5 bases). CDR1 and CDR2 from the germline V gene are SGHRS and YFSETQ. This CDR3 region has 15 residues. V was shortened by 4 bases and J by 0 bases, with 12 bases between the two germline ends. Full variable domain (missing parts from reference TRBV5-1 and TRBJ2-3): KAGVTQTPRYLIKTRGQQVTLSCSPISGHRSVSWYQQTPGQGLQFLFEYFSETQRNKGNFPGRFSGRQFSNSRSEMNVSTLELGDSALYLCASSLMSGSTDTQYFGPGTRLTVL.